This T cell receptor beta chain appears in the sequencing data of a study of blood T cell repertoires in COVID-19. The overall study: Acute and convalescent COVID-19 samples came from the United States, Italy and Spain.

V was shortened by 5 bases and J by 8 bases, with 11 bases between the two germline ends. Germline V lookup: CDR1 KGHSH, CDR2 LQKENI. This CDR3 is 12 amino acids long. Original analysis: Estimation of nucleated cell counts relied on the amplification of reference gene primers. Produced via immunoSEQ multiplex PCR; TCRdb's table is partial and in-frame only. V and J calls plus clone size are reproduced from that table; the DNA served to infer D and trimming. The repertoire holds fewer than 350,000 clones, with roughly 89% as singletons. The chain is built from TRBV18 and TRBJ2-3; maybe TRBD2 (6 bases). The sequencing sample was made of peripheral blood. The receptor was isolated from a woman between 55 and 75 years old with COVID-19, enrolled during active disease. CDR3 sequence: CASSSEGVTQYF. DNA for the CDR3: TGTGCCAGCTCATCGGAGGGTGTTACGCAGTATTTT.